The 30 T cell receptor beta chains listed next were all sequenced from one sample in a study of cytomegalovirus exposure and HLA in healthy donors. The PCR had 60 Vbeta and 13 Jbeta primers. Measured with immunoSEQ multiplex PCR; TCRdb has only the in-frame clones, and not every one. The data contain 200,000 to 250,000 clones, more than 75% of them singletons. The specimen sequenced was PBMCs. The receptor source for this set is a human donor in good health.

V and J are TRBV25-1 and TRBJ1-1, with 7 bases fitting TRBD1. CDR3 size: 13 residues. Germline V lookup: CDR1 MGHDK, CDR2 SYGVNS. Germline trimming cut 5 bases from V and 6 bases from J; bases unmatched to any gene: 6. CDR3 DNA: TGTGCCAGCAGTCACAGGGGAGGACCTGAAGCTTTCTTT. Translation: CASSHRGGPEAFF.

The genes are TRBV6-1 and TRBJ2-5, with 7 bases aligning to TRBD1. Near its end, the DNA agrees better with TRBJ2-7, so the J call may be wrong. CDR1 is MNHNS, CDR2 SASEGT, per germline. This CDR3 has 16 amino acids. CDR3 sequence (DNA): TGTGCCAGCAGTGAAGTTTGGGACAGAGAAGCCTACGAGCAGTACTTC. Its protein product is CASSEVWDREAYEQYF.

The chain couples TRBV13 to TRBJ1-1; D ambiguous. The V gene lost 6 bases and the J gene lost 5 bases, with 16 bases spanning the gap. There are 14 residues in the CDR3. CDR1 and CDR2 (germline): PRHDT, FYEKMQ (reference sequence). The CDR3 coding sequence is TGTGCCAGCAGGACAACGGGCGGAGGGACTGAAGCTTTCTTT. This encodes CASRTTGGGTEAFF.

The rearrangement links TRBV2 to TRBJ2-2, with D maybe TRBD2 (5 bases). There are 13 residues in the CDR3. In germline, CDR1 is SNHLY, CDR2 FYNNEI. V lost 10 bases and J lost 4, with 13 bases in between. CDR3 nucleotides: TGTGCCACCGGGGTCGACGGCACCGGGGAGCTGTTTTTT. Its protein is CATGVDGTGELFF.

The genes are TRBV7-2 and TRBJ2-1; 9 bases agree with TRBD1. Germline V gives CDR1 SGHTA, CDR2 FQGNSA. V dropped 5 bases and J dropped 7; count of bases not matched to a gene: 6. The length of the CDR3 is 14 residues. The CDR3 DNA reads TGTGCCAGCAGCCCCGGACAGGGGAGGAATGAGCAGTTCTTC. Translation gives CASSPGQGRNEQFF.

The J gene is TRBJ2-7, the V gene TRBV5-1, with TRBD1 as a possible D gene (6 bases). V dropped 3 bases and J dropped 7 bases, with 8 bases sitting between them. CDR1 is SGHRS, CDR2 YFSETQ, per germline. The CDR3 runs to 11 residues. This chain's CDR3 is CASSWQGEQYF. The CDR3 bases are TGCGCCAGCAGCTGGCAGGGGGAGCAGTACTTC.

The chain recombines TRBV6-1 with TRBJ2-3; 7 bases match TRBD2. Germline CDR1 MNHNS, CDR2 SASEGT. This CDR3 region has 15 residues. The V segment lost 4 bases and the J segment 3 bases; nucleotides outside the gene matches: 7. The CDR3 bases are TGTGCCAGCAGTGTCCCCGGGAGGAGGACAGATACGCAGTATTTT. Its protein is CASSVPGRRTDTQYF.

The V call is TRBV5-1, the J call TRBJ1-3; a possible D gene is TRBD1 (5 bases). CDR3 length: 16 amino acids. Germline V gene sequence: CDR1 SGHRS, CDR2 YFSETQ. The V and J ends lost 2 bases and 1 base respectively, with 13 bases between them. The CDR3 loop reads CASSFLDNYSGNTIYF. The CDR3 DNA reads TGCGCCAGCAGCTTCTTGGACAACTATTCTGGAAACACCATATATTTT. Based on the CDR3 plus reference TRBV5-1 and TRBJ1-3, the full variable domain is KAGVTQTPRYLIKTRGQQVTLSCSPISGHRSVSWYQQTPGQGLQFLFEYFSETQRNKGNFPGRFSGRQFSNSRSEMNVSTLELGDSALYLCASSFLDNYSGNTIYFGEGSWLTVV.

The chain employs TRBV7-9 and TRBJ2-3, with 14 bases lining up with TRBD2. Germline V CDR1 and CDR2: SEHNR, FQNEAQ (reference sequence). The J segment lost 4 bases and the V segment lost 6 bases, leaving 6 bases of the junction unmatched. The CDR3 loop spans 16 amino acids. Here the CDR3 reads CASRLTSGRVSDTQYF. CDR3 nucleotide sequence: TGTGCCAGCAGACTGACTAGCGGGAGGGTTTCAGATACGCAGTATTTT.

CDR3 protein: CSARDSGNTIYF. The CDR3 nucleotides read TGCAGCGCGAGAGACTCTGGAAACACCATATATTTT. This sequence joins TRBV29-1 and TRBJ1-3; no firm D call. The germline CDR1 and CDR2 sequences are SQVTM and ANQGSEA. Between the trimmed V and J ends, which lost 7 bases and 0 bases, there was a span of 7 bases. The CDR3 extends over 12 amino acids. The full variable domain, completed using reference TRBV29-1 and TRBJ1-3, is SAVISQKPSRDICQRGTSLTIQCQVDSQVTMMFWYRQQPGQSLTLIATANQGSEATYESGFVIDKFPISRPNLTFSTLTVSNMSPEDSSIYLCSARDSGNTIYFGEGSWLTVV.

This clone came up once. A read error may produce the germline difference seen at one junction end. The chain uses TRBV7-9 and TRBJ2-5, with 7 bases that match TRBD2. This CDR3 comprises 16 residues. CDR1 SEHNR and CDR2 FQNEAQ come from the germline V gene (reference sequence). This CDR3 reads CSSSLGTNLNQETQYF. The CDR3 DNA follows: TGTTCCAGCAGCTTGGGGACTAACCTAAACCAAGAGACCCAGTACTTC.

The V gene is TRBV27, the J gene TRBJ1-2; D perhaps matches TRBD1 (6 bases). CDR1 and CDR2 (germline): MNHEY, SMNVEV (reference sequence). V was shortened by 2 bases and J by 4 bases, with 20 bases between the two germline ends. The length of the CDR3 is 17 residues. DNA of the CDR3: TGTGCCAGCAGTTTAAAAGGTACGCGGGGGCGACTCTATGGCTACACCTTC. It codes for CASSLKGTRGRLYGYTF.

The chain recombines TRBV28 with TRBJ2-3; 7 nucleotides agree with TRBD2. J lost 3 bases, V lost 2 bases, and 11 bases had no gene match. The germline V gene has CDR1 MDHEN and CDR2 SYDVKM. The CDR3 is 17 amino acids. CDR3 DNA: TGTGCCAGCAGTTTAGGGGTGGATGGGGGGGGTACAGATACGCAGTATTTT. It specifies CASSLGVDGGGTDTQYF.

The chain joins TRBV10-2 to TRBJ2-7; D not resolved. With 10 bases removed from V and 2 bases from J, the gap between germline ends came to 12 bases. CDR1 and CDR2 (germline): WSHSY, SAAADI. This CDR3 region has 12 residues. The CDR3 sequence: CATSTIPYEQYF. The CDR3 nucleotides are TGCGCCACCTCGACAATACCCTACGAGCAGTACTTC.

The chain recombines TRBV5-4 with TRBJ2-5; 7 bases line up with TRBD2. Germline V lookup: CDR1 SGHNT, CDR2 YYREEE (reference sequence). The length of the CDR3 is 13 residues. V shed 4 bases and J 4 bases; nucleotides not matched to a gene: 4. The CDR3: CASSTGGLETQYF. The DNA for the CDR3 is TGTGCCAGCAGCACGGGAGGCTTAGAGACCCAGTACTTC. Full variable domain (outside the CDR3, taken from reference TRBV5-4 and TRBJ2-5): ETGVTQSPTHLIKTRGQQVTLRCSSQSGHNTVSWYQQALGQGPQFIFQYYREEENGRGNFPPRFSGLQFPNYSSELNVNALELDDSALYLCASSTGGLETQYFGPGTRLLVL.

V gene TRBV7-9 combines with J gene TRBJ2-2; the D gene is possibly TRBD1 (5 bases). Germline values: CDR1 SEHNR, CDR2 FQNEAQ (reference sequence). V dropped 0 bases and J dropped 5 bases, with 7 bases sitting between them. This CDR3 has 14 amino acids. The DNA of the CDR3 is TGTGCCAGCAGCTTAGCAGACAGAACCGGGGAGCTGTTTTTT. Amino acids: CASSLADRTGELFF.

Only a few counts were recorded for this clone. This chain joins TRBV15 and TRBJ1-1; TRBD1 is a possible D gene (6 bases). Germline CDR1 LNHNV, CDR2 YYDKDF (reference sequence). The CDR3 totals 16 residues. V was shortened by 5 bases and J by 0 bases, with 16 bases between the two germline ends. CDR3 DNA sequence: TGTGCCACCAGCCCCGGAACAGGGTACTTGAACACTGAAGCTTTCTTT. Protein sequence: CATSPGTGYLNTEAFF.

The chain links TRBV9 to TRBJ1-4; D gene ambiguous. This CDR3 comprises 15 residues. Looked up from germline, CDR1 is SGDLS and CDR2 is YYNGEE. V was cut by 4 bases and J by 10 bases, with 20 bases left in between. CDR3 nucleotide sequence: TGTGCCAGCAGCCCTCTAACAGACAATGTCGGAAAACTGTTTTTT. Residues: CASSPLTDNVGKLFF.

This CDR3 reads CASSLVPGTGVINEQFF. CDR3 DNA sequence: TGTGCCAGCAGCTTAGTTCCTGGGACAGGGGTGATCAATGAGCAGTTCTTC. The rearrangement joins TRBV11-2 to TRBJ2-1; TRBD1 matches at 10 bases. This CDR3 spans 17 amino acids. Losses at the gene ends were 1 base for V and 6 bases for J; bases not matched to a gene: 9. Germline assignment: CDR1 SGHAT and CDR2 FQNNGV.

The chain employs TRBV5-1 and TRBJ1-2; 7 bases agree with TRBD1. Germline V lookup: CDR1 SGHRS, CDR2 YFSETQ. The CDR3 extends over 15 amino acids. With 3 bases clipped from V and 6 bases from J, the junction kept 11 bases outside the gene matches. This chain's CDR3 is CASSSLKQGRHGYTF. CDR3 bases: TGCGCCAGCAGCTCCTTAAAACAGGGGAGGCATGGCTACACCTTC.

The chain uses TRBV9 and TRBJ2-7; 8 nucleotides match TRBD1. The germline V gene has CDR1 SGDLS and CDR2 YYNGEE. The J segment lost 3 bases and the V segment lost 5 bases, leaving 7 bases of the junction unmatched. CDR3 length: 14 residues. The CDR3 protein is CASSPGQGFYEQYF. The CDR3 nucleotides are TGTGCCAGCAGTCCTGGACAGGGTTTCTACGAGCAGTACTTC.

This clone was seen only once. The V and J genes are TRBV2 and TRBJ1-4, with 7 bases lining up with TRBD1. The germline CDR1 and CDR2 sequences are SNHLY and FYNNEI. The V gene end was trimmed by 6 bases and the J gene end by 5 bases; junction bases not matched to a gene: 6. The CDR3 covers 14 residues. The CDR3 here is CASRIGTDNEKLFF. CDR3 DNA sequence: TGTGCCAGCAGGATAGGGACAGACAATGAAAAACTGTTTTTT. Full variable domain (rest looked up from reference TRBV2 and TRBJ1-4): EPEVTQTPSHQVTQMGQEVILRCVPISNHLYFYWYRQILGQKVEFLVSFYNNEISEKSEIFDDQFSVERPDGSNFTLKIRSTKLEDSAMYFCASRIGTDNEKLFFGSGTQLSVL.

J is TRBJ2-7 and V is TRBV28, with 8 bases identical to TRBD1. Per the germline V gene, CDR1 is MDHEN and CDR2 is SYDVKM. There are 13 residues in the CDR3. The J segment lost 6 bases and the V segment lost 8 bases, leaving 9 bases of the junction unmatched. As DNA, the CDR3 is TGTGCCAGCCGTCGACAGGGGTCGAGCGAGCAGTACTTC. Residues: CASRRQGSSEQYF. Full variable domain (outside the CDR3, taken from reference TRBV28 and TRBJ2-7): DVKVTQSSRYLVKRTGEKVFLECVQDMDHENMFWYRQDPGLGLRLIYFSYDVKMKEKGDIPEGYSVSREKKERFSLILESASTNQTSMYLCASRRQGSSEQYFGPGTRLTVT.

A few counts support this clone. The J gene is TRBJ2-5, the V gene TRBV19, with a weak D call TRBD1 (5 bases). The J call may be in error: the DNA end matches TRBJ2-7 better. CDR3 length equals 15 residues. Germline lookup yields CDR1 LNHDA and CDR2 SQIVND (reference sequence). CDR3 residues: CASRDASRAFYEQYF. Written as DNA, the CDR3 is TGTGCCAGTAGAGATGCGAGCAGGGCTTTCTACGAGCAGTACTTC.

The chain joins TRBV6-4 to TRBJ2-7; 9 nucleotides agree with TRBD1. The CDR3 is 13 amino acids. Germline V gene lookup returns CDR1 MRHNA and CDR2 SNTAGT. With 6 bases clipped from V and 5 bases from J, the junction kept 5 bases outside the gene matches. The chain's CDR3 is CASRGQGNHEQYF. The CDR3 region has the DNA TGTGCCAGCAGAGGACAGGGGAACCACGAGCAGTACTTC.

The chain couples TRBV19 to TRBJ1-5; D might be TRBD1 (6 bases). The CDR3 is made up of 16 amino acids. In germline, CDR1 is LNHDA, CDR2 SQIVND (reference sequence). The V gene lost 10 bases and the J gene lost 5 bases, with 24 bases spanning the gap. CDR3 nucleotide sequence: TGTGCCACCGAAGGGGAAAGGGGGTTTAACTATCAGCCCCAGCATTTT. Translation: CATEGERGFNYQPQHF.

This clone was detected only once. The rearrangement joins TRBV5-5 to TRBJ2-5; D remains ambiguous. Germline-derived CDR1 and CDR2 are SGHKS and YYEKEE (reference sequence). V was shortened by 3 bases and J by 0 bases, with 9 bases between the two germline ends. The CDR3 extends over 14 amino acids. As DNA, the CDR3 is TGTGCCAGCAGCTCTACGGTAGACCAAGAGACCCAGTACTTC. Translated: CASSSTVDQETQYF. Full variable domain (rest looked up from reference TRBV5-5 and TRBJ2-5): DAGVTQSPTHLIKTRGQQVTLRCSPISGHKSVSWYQQVLGQGPQFIFQYYEKEERGRGNFPDRFSARQFPNYSSELNVNALLLGDSALYLCASSSTVDQETQYFGPGTRLLVL.

V gene TRBV7-8 combines with J gene TRBJ2-4; possibly TRBD1 for D (5 bases). Germline CDR1 SGHVS, CDR2 FQNEAQ. V was shortened by 2 bases and J by 5 bases, with 19 bases between the two germline ends. The CDR3 runs to 17 residues. CDR3 sequence: CASSLFSTDRAQNIQYF. CDR3 coding DNA: TGTGCCAGCAGCTTATTTTCGACAGACCGGGCGCAAAACATTCAGTACTTC.

This chain uses TRBV27 with TRBJ2-1, with 10 nucleotides matching TRBD2. The CDR3 has 16 amino acids. The V segment lost 6 bases and the J segment 2 bases; nucleotides outside the gene matches: 7. The germline V gene has CDR1 MNHEY and CDR2 SMNVEV (reference sequence). CDR3 residues: CASRVGTSGAYNEQFF. In nucleotides, the CDR3 is TGTGCCAGCAGGGTCGGAACTAGCGGGGCCTACAATGAGCAGTTCTTC.

The chain joins TRBV18 to TRBJ1-5, with D uncertain. The CDR3 runs to 13 residues. Germline V CDR1 and CDR2: KGHSH, LQKENI. Trimming shortened V by 5 bases and J by 1 base, and 6 bases separated the two germline ends. In DNA form, the CDR3 reads TGTGCCAGCTCAGAACAGAGCAATCAGCCCCAGCATTTT. Translation gives CASSEQSNQPQHF.